The table lists the clone carrying this T cell receptor beta chain with a few counts. The data stem from a study of T cells of healthy individuals. TCRdb re-called the 5' RACE reads with MiXCR, one entry per CDR3 protein. This sample has around 53,000 distinct CDR3 sequences, with approximately 14% found just once. The germline V gene has CDR1 ENHRY and CDR2 SYGVKD. This CDR3 contains 15 residues. Trimming took off 6 bases at V and 5 bases at J, with 16 bases between the two ends. The chain employs TRBV10-3 and TRBJ1-4; possibly TRBD1 for D (5 bases). This TCR derives from a human donor in good health. CDR3 DNA sequence: TGTGCCATCAGCGAGCGCCTGGGGGGGAATGAAAAACTGTTTTTT. As protein: CAISERLGGNEKLFF.